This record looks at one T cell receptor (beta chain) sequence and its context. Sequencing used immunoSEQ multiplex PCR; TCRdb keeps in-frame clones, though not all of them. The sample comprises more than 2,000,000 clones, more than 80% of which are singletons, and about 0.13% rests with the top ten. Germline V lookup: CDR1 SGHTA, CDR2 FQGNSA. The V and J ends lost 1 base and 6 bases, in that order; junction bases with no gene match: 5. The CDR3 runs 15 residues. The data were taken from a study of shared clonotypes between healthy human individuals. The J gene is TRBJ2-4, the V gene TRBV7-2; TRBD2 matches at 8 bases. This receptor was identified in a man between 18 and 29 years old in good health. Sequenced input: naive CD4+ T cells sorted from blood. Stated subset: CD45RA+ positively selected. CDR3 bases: TGTGCCAGCAGCTTAGGTTCGGCGGGGGGAAACATTCAGTACTTC. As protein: CASSLGSAGGNIQYF.